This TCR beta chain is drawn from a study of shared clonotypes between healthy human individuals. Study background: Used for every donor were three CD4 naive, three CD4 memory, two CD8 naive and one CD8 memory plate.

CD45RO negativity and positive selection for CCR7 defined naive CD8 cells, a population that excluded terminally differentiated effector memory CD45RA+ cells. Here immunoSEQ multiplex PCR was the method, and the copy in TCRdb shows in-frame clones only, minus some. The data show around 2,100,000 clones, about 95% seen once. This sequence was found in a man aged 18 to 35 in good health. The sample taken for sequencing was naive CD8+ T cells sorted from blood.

The DNA of the CDR3 is TGTGCCAGCAGCGAGACTAGCGGGGGGCCCAGGGAGACCCAGTACTTC. Translated: CASSETSGGPRETQYF. V is TRBV5-6 and J is TRBJ2-5; 13 bases align to TRBD2. The CDR3 loop spans 16 amino acids. V lost 4 bases and J lost 5; bases outside the gene matches: 8. Germline V CDR1 and CDR2: SGHDT, YYEEEE.